Detailed here is one T cell receptor (beta chain). Other nucleotide sequences from this sample produce the same CDR3. Repertoires were generated with immunoSEQ multiplex PCR, while TCRdb's copy carries only in-frame clones and drops some. The sample includes around 200,000 clones, just under 90% of them seen just once. This record comes from a study of blood T cell repertoires in COVID-19. The overall study: The study drew acute and convalescent COVID-19 samples from the United States, Italy and Spain.

Germline CDR1 reads MNHNY; CDR2 reads SVGAGI (reference sequence). V lost 2 bases and J lost 3, with 2 bases in between. The CDR3 length is 12 residues. The TCR originated in a man aged 18 to 30 with active or convalescent COVID-19. The chain uses TRBV6-6 and TRBJ1-5; D remains unclear. The sequenced material came from peripheral blood. CDR3 sequence: CASSYLNQPQHF. In nucleotides, the CDR3 is TGTGCCAGCAGTTACCTCAATCAGCCCCAGCATTTT.